This T cell receptor (beta chain) originates from a study of T cell changes during pregnancy in multiple sclerosis. Sequencing used immunoSEQ multiplex PCR; TCRdb keeps in-frame clones, though not all of them. The sample shows tens of thousands of clones, roughly 93% of them seen only once. Germline values: CDR1 MNHNS, CDR2 SASEGT. The CDR3 consists of 16 residues. The V gene end was trimmed by 1 base and the J gene end by 5 bases; junction bases not matched to a gene: 5. The source is a female donor with multiple sclerosis, enrolled in a pregnancy study. This rearrangement joins TRBV6-1 to TRBJ2-2; TRBD2 matches 9 bases. The source material was peripheral blood, sampled after pregnancy. Here the CDR3 reads CASSEVAGVGTGELFF. As DNA, the CDR3 is TGTGCCAGCAGTGAAGTAGCGGGAGTAGGAACCGGGGAGCTGTTTTTT.